The T cell receptor (beta chain) described here comes from a study of cytomegalovirus exposure and HLA in healthy donors (dated by TCRdb to the late 2010s). For the wider study: An earlier analysis of 587 of the donors reported 276 Gb of sequence data and around 100 million unique TCR beta sequences obtained from some 170 million T cells. An early release covering roughly 600 HLA-typed donors comprised approximately 300 gigabases of sequencing data and tens of millions of unique TCR sequences. Among the roughly 400 genotyped donors, around 79% belonged to the genetic ancestry cluster associated with self-reported Caucasian donors. The study aimed to test whether signatures of past pathogen exposure could be identified by cataloging public T cell receptors. The T cell repertoires of several hundred subjects were profiled by immunosequencing and related to cytomegalovirus serostatus. In addition to the first cohort of hundreds of subjects, a separate validation cohort of 120 different subjects was used. To predict cytomegalovirus infection status, the study brought together high-throughput TCR immunosequencing, statistical association of individual TCRs with disease status, and machine learning. A later analysis re-analyzed previously published TCR beta repertoires from about 730 donors and added high-resolution HLA genotyping to study TCR occurrence patterns. The later analysis used no new phenotypic data to find candidate immune exposures, relying instead on TCR beta sequences and their occurrence across donors. An earlier analysis of around 580 of the donors used high-throughput TCR beta sequencing to judge whether each TCR beta V gene segment behaved as functional or pseudogenic. Donor age, sex, ethnicity and CMV serostatus were compiled together with the repertoire data. Genome-wide SNP genotypes for about 60% of the roughly 670 donors were used in a later genetic analysis, which treated that subset as a discovery cohort. All discovery cohort repertoires had been generated using a single sequencing platform. HLA typing covered class I and class II loci at four-digit resolution. The number of typed donors differed by locus: roughly 629-630 for A, B, C, DRB1 and DQB1; 522 for DQA1; around 580 for DPA1; and approximately 450 for DPB1. Several DR-DQ haplotypes were handled as single units for association and clustering because linkage in the cohort was strong. Among some 400 genotyped donors of the cohort, an average of roughly 230,000 unique TCR beta nucleotide sequences was sequenced per donor, of which about 19% were non-productive. Overall study outcomes, separate from this receptor: According to a later analysis, parvovirus B19, influenza, CMV and Epstein-Barr virus appeared linked to several top co-occurrence clusters. Some IMGT-functional V segments, including TRBV6-2 and TRBV6-3, could not be told apart with the 87-base-pair reads, so those segments were excluded. Roughly 17 rarely observed V segments, including chromosome 9 orphons, were excluded from the earlier analysis of some 590 of the donors because counts were too low. While some public TCRs were present in many individuals, most TCR sequences turned up only very rarely across donors. The sequencing pipeline was judged likely to have produced a cluster of highly shared sequence variants as a technical artifact. Strong co-occurrence of HLA alleles, especially DR and DQ, made assigning TCR associations to individual alleles difficult. In a later analysis, some 17,000 TCR beta sequences were associated with specific HLA alleles at a false discovery rate of 0.05. The cohort was sequenced for TCR beta chains only, and without alpha or paired-chain data the features that could be detected were limited. For the cohort, immune exposure information was limited to CMV serostatus. In an earlier analysis of about 540 of the donors, most TCR beta V segments were observed in productive rearrangements about 90% or about 30% of the time, broadly matching IMGT annotations. An association between a missense DCLRE1C variant and V-gene and J-gene trimming of TCR beta chains was found in a later genetic analysis and replicated in an independent cohort. A few of the identified cytomegalovirus-associated TCR beta chains were confirmed in vitro to be specific for cytomegalovirus antigens. Sequencing depth was assumed to be roughly uniform across donors in the presence/absence analyses, though that assumption may not hold. In a later analysis, TCR association rates were found to vary across HLA loci, with the most associated TCRs seen for DRB1 alleles and the fewest for HLA-C alleles. The classifier was reported to diagnose cytomegalovirus status with high specificity and sensitivity in both the original and validation cohorts. A further reported finding was that TCR beta sequences accurately predicted the HLA-A and HLA-B alleles for most subjects in the first cohort. The authors suggested that the approach could potentially be generalized to other disease states and immunological phenotypes. Because HLA typing was missing for some donors at each locus, association tests included only the typed subset. According to a later genetic analysis, donors in an Asian-associated ancestry cluster had fewer N-insertions in productive TCRs than the approximately 630-donor mean. Linkage disequilibrium might explain the correlated functional status among segregating V segments, but an unknown experimental factor could not be ruled out. Most CMV-associated TCR beta chains appeared to be HLA-restricted in a later analysis, and the HLA associations seemed to be driven largely by CMV exposure. The study gave a list of around 170 TCR beta chains associated with cytomegalovirus. A later analysis found that HLA-associated TCR beta chains were more clonally expanded and had lower generation probabilities than equally common non-associated chains.

This clone turned up a few times. The target of this receptor is not known. No base quality information exists; no much larger clone differs at one position. The library was prepared using the immunoSEQ multiplex PCR assay. A mixture of 60 forward primers for TCR Vbeta segments and 13 reverse primers for TCR Jbeta segments was used in the multiplex PCR. Amplification of the CDR3 region of rearranged TCR beta genes was performed with a multiplex PCR assay on genomic DNA. The amplified TCR beta libraries were sequenced on the Illumina HiSeq System as 87-base-pair reads. The paper's data handling went like this. In a later analysis, tens of millions of unique TCR beta chains were counted across the roughly 670 repertoires, and around 10 million of these chains were shared by at least two donors. A nearest-neighbor algorithm error-corrected the raw reads and collapsed the reads into unique sequences, merging closely related sequences to remove PCR and sequencing errors. Alignment of CDR3 sequences to IMGT reference sequences was used to assign V, D and J gene segments. For a sequence to be retained, at least a six-nucleotide match to both a V gene segment and a J gene segment was required. Rearrangements were classified as productive when the CDR3 lacked stop codons and remained in frame with V and J, and all other rearrangements were classified as non-productive. Following IMGT convention, CDR3 was defined as the stretch from the second conserved V-encoded cysteine up to the conserved J-encoded phenylalanine. The earlier analysis of 587 of the donors excluded any sequence lacking an unambiguous match to a single V gene segment. In an earlier analysis of approximately 590 of the donors, V segments were called functional above 56.7% productive rearrangements and were called segregating when the between-donor standard deviation exceeded 5%. To diagnose cytomegalovirus status from the catalog of TCR beta chain sequences, a statistical classification framework was built. A later analysis assigned V and J genes by comparing TCR nucleotide sequences with IMGT/GENE-DB human TR gene sequences. The TCRdist pipeline was used in a later analysis to assign CDR3 sequences and most-parsimonious VDJ recombination scenarios. In a later analysis, each TCR beta chain was defined by its CDR3 amino acid sequence together with its V-gene family, and reads lacking a unique V-gene family were excluded. As a way to deal with suspected cross-contamination and a sequencing artifact, a later analysis dropped 592 nucleotide sequences that were highly shared and had low generation probability. For each public chain, a later analysis derived a clonal expansion index from normalized ranks of inferred template counts within each repertoire. In a later analysis, generation probabilities were computed using a VDJ recombination model fitted to out-of-frame rearrangements, and the results were checked against IGoR. In a later analysis, hypergeometric tests were used to score TCR-TCR, TCR-HLA and TCR-CMV co-occurrence, with a repertoire-size bias correction applied to TCR pairs. A later analysis estimated false discovery rates by permuting HLA or CMV assignments 20 times. In a later analysis, co-occurring TCRs were grouped using DBSCAN, and TCRdist sequence similarity was added for clustering within HLA-allele-positive subsets. Repertoires with fewer than 30,000 or more than 120,000 public chains, plus five repertoires with anomalous nucleotide sharing, were excluded from co-occurrence clustering. TCRdb re-hosts the immuneACCESS table, in-frame sequences only. Its copies lack some clones; in the studies checked, an unresolved V gene accounts for under half of them, and the cause for the rest is not known. That table supplies the V and J calls and clone size; D and trimming were determined from the DNA. The sample includes 90,000 to 120,000 clones, with around 9.1% observed a single time. 5.5% to 7.5% of the sample lies in the top ten.

Here V drops 7 bases and J drops 6 bases, and the junction holds 8 bases not matched to any gene. From the cysteine up to the phenylalanine, the CDR3 has a length of 14 residues. Only the CDR3 DNA stays, 42 bases, in frame from base 1. The germline V gene (reference sequence) supplies CDR1 MNHEY and CDR2 SMNVEV. The cohort comprised around 700 healthy bone marrow donors. At the time of sampling, every cohort member was nominally healthy, though immune exposures that went unrecorded were likely present. The donor was CMV seropositive and belonged to the group of 250 to 300 seropositive cohort members. A peripheral blood sample was provided by each donor, and peripheral blood mononuclear cells were used for TCR beta sequencing. Genomic DNA extraction from the blood cell samples was performed with the Qiagen DNeasy Blood Extraction Kit.

In this chain, TRBV27 is recombined with TRBJ1-4, with 7 bases in between that match TRBD1. Material: PBMCs. This sequence originates from a man aged 40-49 years in good health and CMV-seropositive. The CDR3: CASMRDRRDEKLFF. The DNA sequence is as follows: TGTGCCAGCATGCGGGACAGAAGAGATGAAAAACTGTTTTTT.